These 16 T cell receptor beta chains were all obtained from the same sample, sequenced in a study of T cells in Graves' hyperthyroidism and ophthalmopathy. The TCR beta CDR3 regions underwent amplification using RNA transcripts as the source. First-round RT-PCR of the TCR CDR3 relied on the HTBI primer set. TCRdb used MiXCR to reprocess the multiplex PCR reads, holding one entry per CDR3 protein. The table lists 550,000 to 650,000 distinct CDR3 sequences, more than 11% of them singletons. Input material: blood. All receptors derive from a woman under 40 with Graves' hyperthyroidism that later progressed to Graves' ophthalmopathy.

This clonotype turned up a few times. The chain is built from TRBV4-2 and TRBJ1-2, with 8 bases identical to TRBD1. V shed 0 bases and J 4 bases; nucleotides not matched to a gene: 7. The germline CDR1 and CDR2 sequences are LGHNA and YNFKEQ. The CDR3 is 16 residues long. The CDR3, as DNA: TGTGCCAGCAGCCAAGAGGGCCGGACAGGGATCTATGGCTACACCTTC. Translated, it gives CASSQEGRTGIYGYTF.

This clonotype was seen only once. A much bigger clone sits one base away, suggesting this may be a read error. The chain joins TRBV3-1 to TRBJ1-1; 7 positions match TRBD1. V was clipped by 0 bases and J by 9 bases; unmatched bases: 4. Germline V gene sequence: CDR1 LGHDT, CDR2 YNNKEL (reference sequence). CDR3 length equals 13 residues. The CDR3 sequence is CASSQDRGLQAFF. The DNA of the CDR3 is TGTGCCAGCAGCCAAGATAGGGGGCTTCAAGCTTTCTTT. The entire variable domain, with the rest obtained from reference TRBV3-1 and TRBJ1-1, is as follows: DTAVSQTPKYLVTQMGNDKSIKCEQNLGHDTMYWYKQDSKKFLKIMFSYNNKELIINETVPNRFSPKSPDKAHLNLHINSLELGDSAVYFCASSQDRGLQAFFGQGTRLTVV.

In regard to this clonotype: The junction shows a germline mismatch at one end, possibly a read error. The V gene is TRBV27, the J gene TRBJ1-1; 9 bases are shared with TRBD1. The germline CDR1 and CDR2 sequences are MNHEY and SMNVEV (reference sequence). The CDR3 sequence is 15 residues long. The CDR3 DNA is TGTGCCAGCAGCCCAAGACAGGGGGTGAACACTGTAGCTTTCTTT. Its translation is CASSPRQGVNTVAFF.

This clonotype was counted between two and nine times. The V and J genes are TRBV11-1 and TRBJ2-5, with 11 bases that match TRBD1. This CDR3 has 14 residues. Germline trimming cut 4 bases from V and 4 bases from J; bases unmatched to any gene: 2. Germline CDR1 and CDR2: SGHAT and FQDESV (reference sequence). The CDR3 DNA follows: TGTGCCAGCAGCTCCGGACAGGGGGCAGAGACCCAGTACTTC. Its translation: CASSSGQGAETQYF. The whole variable domain, filled in from reference TRBV11-1 and TRBJ2-5, reads EAEVAQSPRYKITEKSQAVAFWCDPISGHATLYWYRQILGQGPELLVQFQDESVVDDSQLPKDRFSAERLKGVDSTLKIQPAELGDSAMYLCASSSGQGAETQYFGPGTRLLVL.

The CDR3 coding sequence is TGTGCCAGCAGTCAAAATCTTGATCGGGGGGATGAGGAGACCCAGTACTTC. It encodes CASSQNLDRGDEETQYF. The chain couples TRBV6-2 or TRBV6-3 to TRBJ2-5; 7 nucleotides line up with TRBD2. CDR1 is MNHEY, CDR2 SVGEGT, per germline. Trimming cost V 5 bases and J 5 bases; bases outside gene matches: 17. The CDR3 covers 17 residues.

This clonotype has ten or more counts. V usage is TRBV2 and J usage is TRBJ2-3, with TRBD2 as a possible D gene (5 bases). There are 14 residues in the CDR3. Trimming shortened V by 7 bases and J by 2 bases, and 13 bases separated the two germline ends. Germline-derived CDR1 and CDR2 are SNHLY and FYNNEI. CDR3 sequence reads: CASKDFRNTDTQYF. The CDR3 DNA sequence: TGTGCCAGCAAGGACTTTCGCAACACAGATACGCAGTATTTT.

This chain uses TRBV12-5 with TRBJ2-5; possibly TRBD1 for D (5 bases). There are 14 residues in the CDR3. Trimming shortened V by 5 bases and J by 5 bases, and 15 bases separated the two germline ends. Germline CDR1 reads LGHNT; CDR2 reads FRNRAP. The CDR3 nucleotides are TGTGCTAGTGGTGGACCGACAGTGGTCGAGACCCAGTACTTC. Encoded protein: CASGGPTVVETQYF.

In this sample, this clonotype turned up many times. The chain joins TRBV28 to TRBJ2-5; possible D gene TRBD2, 6 bases. Trimming took 5 bases from V and 7 from J, leaving 8 bases between them. The CDR3 is made up of 11 amino acids. The germline CDR1 and CDR2 sequences are MDHEN and SYDVKM. The CDR3 DNA reads TGTGCCAGCAGTCTGGGGGGGACCCAGTACTTC. As protein: CASSLGGTQYF.

In its sample, this clonotype was seen many times. J is TRBJ1-2 and V is TRBV6-2 or TRBV6-3, with D possibly matching TRBD1 (5 bases). Trimming pared 4 bases from V and 2 bases from J, leaving 14 bases between. The CDR3 totals 15 residues. Germline assignment: CDR1 MNHEY and CDR2 SVGEGT. CDR3 in amino acids: CASSSPREGNYGYTF. CDR3 in DNA: TGTGCCAGCAGTTCCCCACGGGAGGGGAACTATGGCTACACCTTC.

The CDR3 sequence: CASSYVLTGGTDTQYF. The CDR3 DNA reads as TGTGCCAGCAGTTACGTCCTTACCGGGGGCACAGATACGCAGTATTTT. This chain links TRBV6-2 or TRBV6-3 with TRBJ2-3, with a possible D match to TRBD2 (5 bases). This CDR3 contains 16 residues. The germline V gene has CDR1 MNHEY and CDR2 SVGEGT. Trimming left V 2 bases short and J 1 base short, with 13 bases between.

This clonotype has at least ten counts. The rearrangement uses TRBV3-1 and TRBJ2-5, with 10 bases that match TRBD2. From germline, CDR1 is LGHDT and CDR2 YNNKEL (reference sequence). J was trimmed by 1 base and V by 1 base; bases with no gene match: 6. The CDR3 is 17 amino acids. CDR3 protein: CASSQVWTSGPQETQYF. The CDR3, as DNA: TGTGCCAGCAGCCAAGTTTGGACTAGCGGCCCCCAAGAGACCCAGTACTTC.

At least ten counts were recorded for this clonotype. V is TRBV7-9 and J is TRBJ2-2; TRBD1 might be the D (5 bases). The germline V gene has CDR1 SEHNR and CDR2 FQNEAQ (reference sequence). The CDR3 has 14 amino acids. V lost 8 bases to trimming and J lost 1 base, with 11 bases between them. CDR3 sequence (DNA): TGTGCCAGCTCGGGCAGGGTGAACACCGGGGAGCTGTTTTTT. Translating it yields CASSGRVNTGELFF.

The chain recombines TRBV7-9 with TRBJ2-5, with TRBD2 matching over 12 bases. The junction had 8 bases not matched to a gene; V was cut back by 1 base and J by 5 bases. The CDR3 is made up of 17 amino acids. CDR1 SEHNR and CDR2 FQNEAQ come from the germline V gene (reference sequence). The CDR3 DNA reads TGTGCCAGCAGCTTAGGGCTAGCGGGAGGGCCAAGTGAGACCCAGTACTTC. Translating it yields CASSLGLAGGPSETQYF.

This clonotype was picked up many times. CDR3 nucleotides: TGCGCCAGCAGCTTGGCCAGCGCGGGAGTAGCGGTCGGGCAGTACTTC. Protein product: CASSLASAGVAVGQYF. The gene calls are TRBV5-1 and TRBJ2-7; 7 nucleotides align to TRBD2. Trimming removed 0 bases from V and 9 bases from J; junction bases left unmatched: 15. Germline CDR1 is SGHRS and CDR2 is YFSETQ. The CDR3 runs to 16 residues.

Of note for this clonotype: Being one base from a much bigger clone, this may be a read error. The chain recombines TRBV15 with TRBJ2-1; D is uncertain. Germline-derived CDR1 and CDR2 are LNHNV and YYDKDF (reference sequence). This CDR3 has 12 residues. CDR3 sequence (DNA): TGTGCCACCAGCAGCCATTACAATGAGCAGCTCTTC. Residues: CATSSHYNEQLF.

This clonotype has a single count. At one end, the junction sequence differs from germline, possibly due to a read error. V is TRBV20-1 and J is TRBJ2-1; 8 nucleotides align to TRBD2. The CDR3 spans 15 residues. The germline V gene has CDR1 DFQATT and CDR2 SNEGSKA (reference sequence). The CDR3 DNA is TGCAGTGCTACCGGACGGGAGGGATCCTCCAATGAGCAGTTCTTC. This encodes CSATGREGSSNEQFF.